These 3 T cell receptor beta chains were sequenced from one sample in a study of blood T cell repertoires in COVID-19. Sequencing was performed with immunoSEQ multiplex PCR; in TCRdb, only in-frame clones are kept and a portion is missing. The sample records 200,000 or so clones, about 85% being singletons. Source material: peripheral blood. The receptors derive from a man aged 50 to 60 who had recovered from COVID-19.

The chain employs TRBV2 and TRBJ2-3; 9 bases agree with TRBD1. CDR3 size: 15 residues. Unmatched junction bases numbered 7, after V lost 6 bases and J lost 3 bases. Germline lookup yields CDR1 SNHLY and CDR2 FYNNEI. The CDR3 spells CASRGQGARTDTQYF. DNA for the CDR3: TGTGCCAGCAGGGGACAGGGAGCAAGAACAGATACGCAGTATTTT.

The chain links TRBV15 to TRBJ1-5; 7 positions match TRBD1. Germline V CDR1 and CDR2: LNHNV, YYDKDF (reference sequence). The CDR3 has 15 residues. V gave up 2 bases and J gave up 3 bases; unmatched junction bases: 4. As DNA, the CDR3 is TGTGCCACCAGCAGACCCGGGACAGCCAATCAGCCCCAGCATTTT. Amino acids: CATSRPGTANQPQHF.

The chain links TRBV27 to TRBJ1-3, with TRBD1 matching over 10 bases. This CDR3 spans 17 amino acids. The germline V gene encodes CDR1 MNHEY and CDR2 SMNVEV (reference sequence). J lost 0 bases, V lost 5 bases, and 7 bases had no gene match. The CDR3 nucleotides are TGTGCCAGCAGTAAGACAGGGGGCGCGCCCTCTGGAAACACCATATATTTT. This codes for CASSKTGGAPSGNTIYF.